This TCR beta chain is drawn from a study of blood T cell repertoires in COVID-19. Researchers sorted participants into cohorts using their self-reported clinical history. Germline V gene data show CDR1 as MNHEY and CDR2 as SVGAGI. CDR3 length: 13 amino acids. J gave up 7 bases and V 6 bases, and 7 bases lay outside the gene matches. Produced via immunoSEQ multiplex PCR; TCRdb's table is partial and in-frame only. Of about 380,000 clones in the sample, 88% were seen once. The clonotype comes from a woman under 30 who had recovered from COVID-19. Material for sequencing was PBMCs or T cells enriched from blood (not recorded which). The rearrangement uses TRBV6-5 and TRBJ1-2; 8 bases match TRBD1. DNA of the CDR3: TGTGCCAGCAGCGCGGACAGGGATAGTGGCTACACCTTC. This codes for CASSADRDSGYTF.